This T cell receptor beta chain is drawn from a study of long-term antiretroviral therapy in people with HIV. The CDR3 covers 15 residues. Germline values: CDR1 SGHDN, CDR2 FVKESK. V shed 0 bases and J shed 2 bases, with 11 bases lying between them. The study's findings and limits: Pre-ART expanded clones dominated the repertoire at every time point. Diversity rose after ART but stayed below transplant donor controls. HIV repertoires covered narrower CDR3 length ranges than controls did.

Running of the v3.0 immunoSEQ assay took place at survey level. The repertoire was sequenced with immunoSEQ multiplex PCR; TCRdb's copy has only in-frame clones and lacks some. The sample includes 25,000 to 35,000 clones, roughly 96% seen only once; the top ten take 2% to 3%. This clone came up once. What it recognizes is unknown. The source was unsorted PBMCs, collected around 6.6 years after starting antiretroviral therapy. V is TRBV14 and J is TRBJ2-7; D may match TRBD1 or TRBD2 (5 bases each). This clonotype was obtained from a man younger than 40 with HIV. The CDR3 here is CASSQESGAAYEQYF. The DNA of the CDR3 is TGTGCCAGCAGCCAAGAATCCGGGGCAGCCTACGAGCAGTACTTC.